The 19 T cell receptor beta chains below were found in one sample sequenced in a study of blood T cell repertoires in COVID-19. The method was immunoSEQ multiplex PCR; TCRdb's version includes in-frame clones alone and lacks a portion of them. Altogether almost 50,000 clones are present, around 68% being singletons, with the ten largest covering roughly 9.6%. Input material: peripheral blood. Every receptor here comes from a woman between 70 and 85 years old with acute or convalescent COVID-19.

V and J are TRBV28 and TRBJ2-1, with TRBD2 matching over 8 bases. With V trimmed by 5 bases and J by 7 bases, 10 bases remained unmatched. This CDR3 is built from 15 residues. Germline CDR1 reads MDHEN; CDR2 reads SYDVKM. Here the CDR3 DNA reads TGTGCCAGCAGTATAGGAGCGGGAGTCCAAAATGAGCAGTTCTTC. Amino acids: CASSIGAGVQNEQFF.

In this sample, this clone turned up once. V gene TRBV24-1 combines with J gene TRBJ2-7; TRBD1 might be the D (6 bases). There are 14 residues in the CDR3. Germline loops: CDR1 KGHDR, CDR2 SFDVKD. V gave up 3 bases and J gave up 1 base, with 9 bases separating them. CDR3 in amino acids: CATSDKTGSYEQYF. The CDR3 region has the DNA TGTGCCACCAGTGATAAAACAGGGTCCTACGAGCAGTACTTC.

The chain is built from TRBV19 and TRBJ2-7, with 9 bases matching TRBD1. The V gene's germline CDR1 is LNHDA and CDR2 SQIVND (reference sequence). Trimming cost V 2 bases and J 4 bases; bases outside gene matches: 6. The CDR3 consists of 15 residues. CDR3 protein: CASSIQPGQGYEQYF. The CDR3 coding sequence is TGTGCCAGTAGTATACAACCGGGACAGGGTTACGAGCAGTACTTC.

This chain links TRBV5-4 with TRBJ2-3; 11 nucleotides agree with TRBD1. CDR1 and CDR2 from the germline V gene are SGHNT and YYREEE (reference sequence). The CDR3 has 15 residues. Trimming cost V 4 bases and J 8 bases; bases outside gene matches: 9. This CDR3 is CASSPGQGATITQYF. The DNA for the CDR3 is TGTGCCAGCAGCCCCGGACAGGGGGCAACAATTACGCAGTATTTT.

CDR3 sequence reads: CASRGGASISYEQYF. The CDR3 DNA reads as TGTGCCAGCAGGGGGGGGGCCTCAATCTCCTACGAGCAGTACTTC. This rearrangement joins TRBV27 to TRBJ2-7; maybe TRBD2 (7 bases). From germline, CDR1 is MNHEY and CDR2 SMNVEV (reference sequence). Trimming removed 6 bases at V and 0 bases at J, with 15 bases between. This CDR3 has 15 residues.

This clone was detected once. The chain has TRBV28 and TRBJ1-1; possible D gene TRBD1, 5 bases. The V and J ends lost 3 bases and 11 bases respectively, with 10 bases between them. CDR1 is MDHEN and CDR2 is SYDVKM in the germline V gene. This CDR3 is 11 amino acids long. The CDR3 DNA reads as TGTGCCAGCAGTTTGGCGACAGTGGCTTTCTTT. Its protein is CASSLATVAFF.

The genes are TRBV27 and TRBJ2-3; D remains unclear. Germline V CDR1 and CDR2: MNHEY, SMNVEV (reference sequence). This CDR3 is built from 13 residues. Trimming took 3 bases from V and 4 from J, leaving 8 bases between them. The DNA of the CDR3 is TGTGCCAGCAGTTTTCTCCCGGCAGATACGCAGTATTTT. Its translation: CASSFLPADTQYF.

This clone showed up just a few times. V is TRBV10-3 and J is TRBJ1-2; D unresolved. Germline V gives CDR1 ENHRY, CDR2 SYGVKD. CDR3 length: 12 residues. V lost 6 bases, J lost 5 bases, and 10 bases lay in between. CDR3 in amino acids: CAIRETGYGYTF. In nucleotides, the CDR3 is TGTGCCATCAGGGAAACGGGATATGGCTACACCTTC.

This chain joins TRBV14 and TRBJ2-1; TRBD2 matches at 11 bases. The ends lost 3 bases at V and 13 bases at J; junction bases unmatched: 11. The CDR3 runs to 15 residues. Germline CDR1 is SGHDN and CDR2 is FVKESK. The DNA of the CDR3 is TGTGCCAGCAGCCAGTCTAGCGGGGGGATAGGGGTCCAGTTCTTC. This sequence encodes CASSQSSGGIGVQFF.

This clone was seen many times. This chain connects TRBV28 to TRBJ2-7; the match to TRBD2 covers 8 bases. V shed 7 bases and J 4 bases; nucleotides not matched to a gene: 6. The germline V gene has CDR1 MDHEN and CDR2 SYDVKM. CDR3 length: 13 amino acids. The CDR3 loop reads CASIPGLGYEQYF. In DNA, the CDR3 is TGTGCCAGCATCCCGGGACTAGGTTACGAGCAGTACTTC.

The gene calls are TRBV3-1 (or the pseudogene TRBV3-2) and TRBJ1-5; D is possibly TRBD1 (6 bases). Trimming removed 3 bases at V and 2 bases at J, with 14 bases between. The V gene's germline CDR1 is LGHDT and CDR2 YNNKEL (reference sequence). The CDR3 runs to 16 residues. As DNA, the CDR3 is TGTGCCAGCAGCCATCCGACAGGCCGCCGCAATCAGCCCCAGCATTTT. Translation: CASSHPTGRRNQPQHF.

This clone came up once. The chain combines TRBV27 with TRBJ1-2; a possible D gene is TRBD1 (5 bases). The CDR3 spans 16 residues. With 4 bases removed from V and 4 bases from J, the gap between germline ends came to 19 bases. Germline values: CDR1 MNHEY, CDR2 SMNVEV (reference sequence). Here the CDR3 reads CASSSVTAPGGYGYTF. CDR3 nucleotides: TGTGCCAGCAGTTCCGTGACAGCGCCCGGGGGCTATGGCTACACCTTC.

CDR3 in DNA: TGTGCCAGTAGTCGTTCGAGCTATAGCAATCAGCCCCAGCATTTT. The encoded protein is CASSRSSYSNQPQHF. This chain links TRBV19 with TRBJ1-5; D is ambiguous. CDR3 size: 15 residues. Trimming took 5 bases from V and 0 from J, leaving 11 bases between them. Germline V lookup: CDR1 LNHDA, CDR2 SQIVND (reference sequence).

In this sample, this clone turned up a few times. V gene TRBV29-1 combines with J gene TRBJ2-2; 9 nucleotides match TRBD1. After removal of 4 bases from V and 2 bases from J, the junction contained 2 bases not matched to a gene. Germline V CDR1 and CDR2: SQVTM, ANQGSEA. The CDR3 extends over 14 amino acids. CDR3 protein: CSVADRGNTGELFF. The CDR3 bases are TGCAGCGTTGCGGACAGGGGTAACACCGGGGAGCTGTTTTTT.

The chain recombines TRBV10-3 with TRBJ2-3, with a weak D call TRBD2 (6 bases). Per the germline V gene, CDR1 is ENHRY and CDR2 is SYGVKD. The V end lost 0 bases, the J end lost 3 bases, and 16 bases lay between the germline ends. The CDR3 is made up of 17 amino acids. CDR3 coding DNA: TGTGCCATCAGTGAGTCGCGGGCAGGAGGGGTTACAGATACGCAGTATTTT. It translates to CAISESRAGGVTDTQYF.

This clone was counted a few times. V gene TRBV4-1 combines with J gene TRBJ2-5; 8 nucleotides match TRBD2. CDR1 and CDR2 (germline): MGHRA, YSYEKL. The CDR3 is 15 residues long. V lost 0 bases and J lost 2; bases outside the gene matches: 2. CDR3 coding DNA: TGCGCCAGCAGCCAAGATACTAGCGGTCAAGAGACCCAGTACTTC. Amino acid sequence: CASSQDTSGQETQYF.

CDR3 protein: CATARDRESQPQHF. For the CDR3, the DNA is TGCGCCACCGCCCGGGACAGGGAAAGTCAGCCCCAGCATTTT. The J gene is TRBJ1-5, the V gene TRBV10-2; 9 bases line up with TRBD1. V gave up 10 bases and J gave up 6 bases; unmatched junction bases: 10. The germline gives CDR1 WSHSY, CDR2 SAAADI. This CDR3 region has 14 residues.

CDR3 in amino acids: CASSQDWKSGETQYF. In DNA form, the CDR3 reads TGCGCCAGCAGCCAAGATTGGAAATCGGGAGAGACCCAGTACTTC. J is TRBJ2-5 and V is TRBV4-3; D is ambiguous. Trimming stripped 0 bases from V and 4 bases from J, with 12 bases between. Germline V lookup: CDR1 LGHNA, CDR2 YSLEER. The length of the CDR3 is 15 residues.

This chain connects TRBV11-2 to TRBJ2-7; TRBD2 agrees at 9 bases. Germline V gene lookup returns CDR1 SGHAT and CDR2 FQNNGV. V gave up 1 base and J gave up 0 bases; unmatched junction bases: 4. This CDR3 is 16 amino acids long. The chain's CDR3 is CASSLGASGVSYEQYF. The CDR3 DNA reads as TGTGCCAGCAGCTTAGGTGCTAGCGGGGTCTCCTACGAGCAGTACTTC.